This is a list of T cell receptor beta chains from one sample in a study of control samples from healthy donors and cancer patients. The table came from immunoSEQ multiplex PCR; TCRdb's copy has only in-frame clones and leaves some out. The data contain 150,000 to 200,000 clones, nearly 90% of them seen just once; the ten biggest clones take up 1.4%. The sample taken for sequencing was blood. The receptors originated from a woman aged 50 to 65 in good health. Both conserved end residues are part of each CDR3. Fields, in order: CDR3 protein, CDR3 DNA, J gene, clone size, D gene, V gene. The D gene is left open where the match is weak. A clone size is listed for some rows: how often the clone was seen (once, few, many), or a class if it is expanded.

CASSYSGTVVEAFF,TGTGCCAGCAGCTATTCAGGGACAGTCGTTGAAGCTTTCTTT,TRBJ1-1,-,TRBD1,TRBV13
CASHVSWAEKLFF,TGTGCCAGCCATGTCAGTTGGGCTGAAAAACTGTTTTTT,TRBJ1-4,once,-,TRBV7-9
CASSLEPGPSGHGYTF,TGTGCCAGCAGCTTAGAGCCCGGGCCCTCGGGGCATGGCTACACCTTC,TRBJ1-2,-,-,TRBV7-2
CASILAPGTEAFF,TGTGCCAGCATACTCGCCCCTGGGACTGAAGCTTTCTTT,TRBJ1-1,-,-,TRBV6-5
CASSPQVYLGPDGYTF,TGTGCCAGCAGCCCCCAGGTTTATCTGGGCCCAGATGGCTACACCTTC,TRBJ1-2,-,-,TRBV7-9
CASSLEVGTCFF,TGTGCCAGCAGTTTAGAGGTAGGCACCTGCTTCTTC,TRBJ2-1,-,-,TRBV28
CASSLGFYEQYF,TGTGCCAGCAGCTTAGGATTCTACGAGCAGTACTTC,TRBJ2-7,once,-,TRBV7-2
CASSLETSLGTGELFF,TGCGCCAGCAGCTTGGAGACTAGTTTGGGAACCGGGGAGCTGTTTTTT,TRBJ2-2,-,-,TRBV5-1
CASSSSGAGNTIYF,TGTGCCAGCAGTTCTTCAGGGGCTGGAAACACCATATATTTT,TRBJ1-3,-,-,TRBV28
CSAGQGNYEQYF,TGCAGCGCGGGACAGGGTAACTACGAGCAGTACTTC,TRBJ2-7,-,TRBD1,TRBV29-1
CASSPGGVNNSPLHF,TGTGCCAGCAGCCCCGGAGGGGTGAACAATTCACCCCTCCACTTT,TRBJ1-6,-,-,TRBV28
CASSHRDYGYTF,TGTGCCAGCAGCCACAGGGACTATGGCTACACCTTC,TRBJ1-2,once,-,TRBV7-8
CASSLDVGGSYNEQFF,TGTGCCAGCAGCTTGGATGTGGGGGGCTCCTACAATGAGCAGTTCTTC,TRBJ2-1,-,-,TRBV5-5
CASRKGGDEQFF,TGCGCCAGCAGGAAGGGAGGCGATGAGCAGTTCTTC,TRBJ2-1,-,-,TRBV5-1
CASSLVRGEQYF,TGTGCCAGCAGCTTAGTCAGGGGCGAGCAGTACTTC,TRBJ2-7,-,-,TRBV7-2
CASSLTAGGSSYEQYF,TGTGCCAGCAGTTTAACCGCGGGCGGGAGCTCCTACGAGCAGTACTTC,TRBJ2-7,-,TRBD2,TRBV6-5
CASSLTSGDSPLHF,TGTGCCAGCAGCTTAACGAGTGGGGATTCACCCCTCCACTTT,TRBJ1-6,-,-,TRBV7-2
CASWTGGETDTQYF,TGCGCCAGCTGGACAGGGGGCGAGACAGATACGCAGTATTTT,TRBJ2-3,-,TRBD1,TRBV5-1
CASSLWQRGGNEQFF,TGTGCCAGCAGCCTATGGCAGCGGGGGGGAAATGAGCAGTTCTTC,TRBJ2-1,-,TRBD2,TRBV5-5
CASSSGQANTGELFF,TGTGCCAGTAGTTCGGGGCAGGCGAACACCGGGGAGCTGTTTTTT,TRBJ2-2,-,-,TRBV19
CASSSRGQPQHF,TGTGCCAGTAGTTCCCGGGGTCAGCCCCAGCATTTT,TRBJ1-5,-,-,TRBV19
CASGYSGASGANVLTF,TGTGCCAGCGGCTACTCAGGGGCCTCTGGGGCCAACGTCCTGACTTTC,TRBJ2-6,-,-,TRBV6-5
CASSRQVGTEAFF,TGTGCCAGCAGTCGACAGGTCGGGACTGAAGCTTTCTTT,TRBJ1-1,-,-,TRBV28
CATSDSTGTGANVLTF,TGTGCCACCAGTGACTCTACAGGGACCGGGGCCAACGTCCTGACTTTC,TRBJ2-6,-,-,TRBV24-1
CASGEGGTSTDTQYF,TGTGCCAGCGGCGAGGGGGGTACTAGCACAGATACGCAGTATTTT,TRBJ2-3,-,-,TRBV13
CASSSIWEQYF,TGTGCCAGCAGCTCAATTTGGGAGCAGTACTTC,TRBJ2-7,-,-,TRBV7-2
CASREGLRNEKLFF,TGTGCCAGCAGGGAAGGACTGAGAAATGAAAAACTGTTTTTT,TRBJ1-4,once,-,TRBV28
CASSDRGAAEAFF,TGTGCCAGCAGTGATCGGGGGGCCGCTGAAGCTTTCTTT,TRBJ1-1,-,-,TRBV6-1
CASSSGQLYEQYF,TGTGCCAGCAGCTCGGGACAGCTCTACGAGCAGTACTTC,TRBJ2-7,-,TRBD1,TRBV5-5
CASSQWDPGELFF,TGTGCCAGCAGTCAGTGGGACCCCGGGGAGCTGTTTTTT,TRBJ2-2,-,-,TRBV6-5
CATSDRYRDQPQHF,TGTGCCACCAGTGACCGGTACAGGGATCAGCCCCAGCATTTT,TRBJ1-5,-,-,TRBV24-1
CAAQDSYTDTQYF,TGTGCCGCGCAGGACAGTTACACAGATACGCAGTATTTT,TRBJ2-3,-,-,TRBV24-1
CASSWGQGGEQYF,TGTGCCAGCAGCTGGGGACAGGGCGGCGAGCAGTACTTC,TRBJ2-7,once,TRBD1,TRBV5-6
CASSREGTSYNEQFF,TGTGCCAGCAGCCGCGAGGGTACCTCCTACAATGAGCAGTTCTTC,TRBJ2-1,-,-,TRBV5-5
CASSYKGQGRRSYEQYF,TGTGCCAGCAGTTACAAGGGCCAAGGGAGGCGGTCCTACGAGCAGTACTTC,TRBJ2-7,-,-,TRBV6-2/TRBV6-3
CASSILPLGGNEQYF,TGTGCCAGCAGCATACTACCGTTAGGTGGGAACGAGCAGTACTTC,TRBJ2-7,few,-,TRBV9
CASSAQGLTGELFF,TGTGCCAGCAGTGCCCAGGGACTCACCGGGGAGCTGTTTTTT,TRBJ2-2,-,-,TRBV6-4
CASSPNNYYEQYF,TGTGCCAGCAGTCCAAATAACTACTACGAGCAGTACTTC,TRBJ2-7,-,-,TRBV28
CASSLAGGPYNEQFF,TGTGCCAGCAGCCTAGCGGGGGGGCCCTACAATGAGCAGTTCTTC,TRBJ2-1,-,TRBD2,TRBV7-3
CASSPDRERSQYF,TGTGCCAGCAGCCCGGACAGGGAGAGGTCGCAGTATTTT,TRBJ2-3,few,TRBD1,TRBV5-6
CASSFRDRPSYEQYF,TGTGCCAGCAGCTTCCGGGACAGGCCTTCCTACGAGCAGTACTTC,TRBJ2-7,-,TRBD1,TRBV7-9
CASSQGLAGVSYNEQFF,TGCGCCAGCAGCCAGGGACTAGCGGGGGTCTCCTACAATGAGCAGTTCTTC,TRBJ2-1,-,TRBD2,TRBV4-1
CASSITGEVVNEQFF,TGCGCCAGCAGCATCACAGGGGAGGTGGTGAATGAGCAGTTCTTC,TRBJ2-1,once,-,TRBV5-1
CASSGQGAQPQHF,TGTGCCAGCAGCGGACAGGGTGCTCAGCCCCAGCATTTT,TRBJ1-5,-,TRBD1,TRBV2
CASSVGIETGLTGELFF,TGTGCCAGCAGCGTAGGAATAGAGACAGGACTCACCGGGGAGCTGTTTTTT,TRBJ2-2,-,-,TRBV9